The rows below give T cell receptor beta chains drawn from one sample of a study of shared clonotypes between healthy human individuals. Profiling relied on immunoSEQ multiplex PCR, and the TCRdb table lists in-frame clones only, not all of them. This sample has hundreds of thousands of clones; about 96% occur once, and the top ten carry less than 0.06%. The sequencing sample was made of naive CD4+ T cells sorted from blood. These TCRs come from a woman aged 30 to 39 in good health. CDR3s include the opening cysteine and the closing phenylalanine or tryptophan. A D gene is named only where the DNA matches it firmly.

D	length	J	V	CDR3
TRBD1	13	TRBJ1-2	TRBV5-1	CASSARDRDGYTF
NA	15	NA	TRBV28	CASSPYGAGNYEQYF
NA	13	TRBJ1-3	TRBV28	CASSESSGNTIYF
TRBD2	15	TRBJ2-3	TRBV19	CASTGLADRTDTQYF
TRBD1	14	TRBJ1-3	TRBV29-1	CSVGGQSSGNTIYF
NA	17	TRBJ2-4	TRBV19	CASSIEAQGGVKNIQYF
NA	14	TRBJ2-7	TRBV27	CASSLYQGSYEQYF
NA	14	TRBJ2-2	TRBV5-6	CASSFGRTEGELFF
TRBD2	15	NA	TRBV15	CATSRASGGSYEQYF
NA	12	TRBJ2-5	TRBV21-1	CASRGTVETQYF
NA	12	TRBJ2-7	TRBV9	CASSEGEGQQYF
TRBD1	16	TRBJ2-1	TRBV7-9	CASSRGTGSSYNEQFF
NA	12	TRBJ2-5	TRBV2	CASRSIRETQYF